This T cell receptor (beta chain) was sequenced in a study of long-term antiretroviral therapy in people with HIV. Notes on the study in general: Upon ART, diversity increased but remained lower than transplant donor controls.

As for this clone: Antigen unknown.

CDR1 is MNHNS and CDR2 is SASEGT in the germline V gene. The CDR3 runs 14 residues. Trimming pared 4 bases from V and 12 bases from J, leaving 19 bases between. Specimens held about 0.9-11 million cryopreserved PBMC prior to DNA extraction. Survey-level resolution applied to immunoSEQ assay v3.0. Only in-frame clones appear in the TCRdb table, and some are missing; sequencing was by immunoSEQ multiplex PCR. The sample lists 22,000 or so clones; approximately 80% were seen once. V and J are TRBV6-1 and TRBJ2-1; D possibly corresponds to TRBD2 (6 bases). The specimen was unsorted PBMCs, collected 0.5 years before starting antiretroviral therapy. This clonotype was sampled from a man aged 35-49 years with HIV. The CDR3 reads CASSGTGLTKGQFF. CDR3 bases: TGTGCCAGCAGTGGCACGGGACTCACCAAAGGGCAGTTCTTC.